The clone carrying this T cell receptor (beta chain) was detected once. V lost 2 bases to trimming and J lost 0 bases, with 11 bases between them. This CDR3 comprises 16 residues. CDR1 and CDR2 from the germline V gene are ENHRY and SYGVKD. The record originates from a study of blood T cell repertoires in COVID-19. Data came from immunoSEQ multiplex PCR; TCRdb stores just in-frame clones and leaves some out. The sample lists some 100,000 clones, roughly 90% occurring once. Material for sequencing was peripheral blood. The sequence derives from a man in his sixties with acute or convalescent COVID-19. The chain joins TRBV10-3 to TRBJ2-1, with TRBD2 as a possible D gene (5 bases). As DNA, the CDR3 is TGTGCCATCAGTGAGGAGCGGCGAAGCTCCTACAATGAGCAGTTCTTC. Protein: CAISEERRSSYNEQFF.